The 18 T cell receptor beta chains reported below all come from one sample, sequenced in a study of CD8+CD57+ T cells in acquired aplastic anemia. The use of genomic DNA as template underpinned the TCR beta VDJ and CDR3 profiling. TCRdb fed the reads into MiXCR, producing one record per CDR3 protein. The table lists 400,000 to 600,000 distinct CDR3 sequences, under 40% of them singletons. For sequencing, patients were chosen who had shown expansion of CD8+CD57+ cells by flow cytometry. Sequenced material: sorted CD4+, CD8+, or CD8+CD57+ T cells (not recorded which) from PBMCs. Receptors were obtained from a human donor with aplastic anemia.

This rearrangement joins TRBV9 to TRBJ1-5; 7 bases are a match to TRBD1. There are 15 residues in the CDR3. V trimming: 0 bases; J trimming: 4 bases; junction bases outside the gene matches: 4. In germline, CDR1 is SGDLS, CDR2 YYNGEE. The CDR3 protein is CASSVEAGGNQPQHF. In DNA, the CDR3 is TGTGCCAGCAGCGTAGAGGCAGGGGGAAATCAGCCCCAGCATTTT.

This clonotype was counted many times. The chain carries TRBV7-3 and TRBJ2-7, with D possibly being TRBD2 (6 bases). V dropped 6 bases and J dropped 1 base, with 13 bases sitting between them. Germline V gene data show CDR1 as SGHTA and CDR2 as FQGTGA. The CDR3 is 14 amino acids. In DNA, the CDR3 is TGTGCCAGCAGTCCAGACCGGGGGTCCTACGAGCAGTACTTC. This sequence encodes CASSPDRGSYEQYF.

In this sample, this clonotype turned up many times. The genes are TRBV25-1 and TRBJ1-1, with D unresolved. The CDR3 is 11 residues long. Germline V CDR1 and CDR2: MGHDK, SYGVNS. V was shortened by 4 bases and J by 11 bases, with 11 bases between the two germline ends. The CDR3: CASSGKVGAFF. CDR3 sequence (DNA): TGTGCCAGCAGTGGCAAGGTTGGGGCTTTCTTT.

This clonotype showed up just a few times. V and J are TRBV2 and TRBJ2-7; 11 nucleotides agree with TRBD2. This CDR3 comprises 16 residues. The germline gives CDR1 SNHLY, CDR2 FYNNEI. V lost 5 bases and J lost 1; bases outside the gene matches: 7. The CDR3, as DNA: TGTGCCAGCAGTTTGACTAGCGGGACCCTATCCTACGAGCAGTACTTC. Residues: CASSLTSGTLSYEQYF.

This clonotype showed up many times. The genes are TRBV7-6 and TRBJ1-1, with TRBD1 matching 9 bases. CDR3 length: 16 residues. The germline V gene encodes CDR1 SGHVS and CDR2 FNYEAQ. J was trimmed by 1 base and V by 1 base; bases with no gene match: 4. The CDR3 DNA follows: TGTGCCAGCAGCTTAGAACAGGGGGCCTCGAACACTGAAGCTTTCTTT. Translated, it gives CASSLEQGASNTEAFF. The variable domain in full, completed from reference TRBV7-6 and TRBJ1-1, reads GAGVSQSPRYKVTKRGQDVALRCDPISGHVSLYWYRQALGQGPEFLTYFNYEAQQDKSGLPNDRFSAERPEGSISTLTIQRTEQRDSAMYRCASSLEQGASNTEAFFGQGTRLTVV.

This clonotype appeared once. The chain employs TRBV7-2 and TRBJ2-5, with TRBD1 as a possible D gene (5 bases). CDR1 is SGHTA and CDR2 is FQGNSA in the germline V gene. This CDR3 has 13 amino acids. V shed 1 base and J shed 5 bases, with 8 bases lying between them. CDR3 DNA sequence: TGTGCCAGCAGCTTAGAGGCAGGGGAGACCCAGTACTTC. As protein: CASSLEAGETQYF.

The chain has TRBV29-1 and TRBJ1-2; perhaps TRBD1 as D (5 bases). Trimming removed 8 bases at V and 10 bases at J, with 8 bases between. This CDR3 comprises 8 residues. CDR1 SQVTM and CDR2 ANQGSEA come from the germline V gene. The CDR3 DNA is TGCAGCTCTGGGACCTACACCTTC. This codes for CSSGTYTF.

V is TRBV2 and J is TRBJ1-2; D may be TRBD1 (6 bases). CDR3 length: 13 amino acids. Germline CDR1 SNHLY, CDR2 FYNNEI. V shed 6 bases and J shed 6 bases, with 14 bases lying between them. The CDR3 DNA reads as TGTGCCAGCAGCAGGGGTTGGACAAATGGCTACACCTTC. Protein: CASSRGWTNGYTF.

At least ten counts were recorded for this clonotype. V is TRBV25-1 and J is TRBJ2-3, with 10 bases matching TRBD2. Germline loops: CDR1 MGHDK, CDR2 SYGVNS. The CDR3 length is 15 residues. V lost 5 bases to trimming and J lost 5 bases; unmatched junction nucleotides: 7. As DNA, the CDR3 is TGTGCCAGCAGTCCTCTAGCGGGGGCTGTAGATACGCAGTATTTT. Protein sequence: CASSPLAGAVDTQYF. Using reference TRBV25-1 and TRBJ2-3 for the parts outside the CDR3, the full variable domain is EADIYQTPRYLVIGTGKKITLECSQTMGHDKMYWYQQDPGMELHLIHYSYGVNSTEKGDLSSESTVSRIRTEHFPLTLESARPSHTSQYLCASSPLAGAVDTQYFGPGTRLTVL.

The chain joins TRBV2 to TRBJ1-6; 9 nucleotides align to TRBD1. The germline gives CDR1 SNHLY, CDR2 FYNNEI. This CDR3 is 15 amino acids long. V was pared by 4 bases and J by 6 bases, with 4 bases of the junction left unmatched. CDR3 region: CASSVDRGSNSPLHF. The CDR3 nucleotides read TGTGCCAGCAGTGTCGACAGGGGGAGTAATTCACCCCTCCACTTT. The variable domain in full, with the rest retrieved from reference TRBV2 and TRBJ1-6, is EPEVTQTPSHQVTQMGQEVILRCVPISNHLYFYWYRQILGQKVEFLVSFYNNEISEKSEIFDDQFSVERPDGSNFTLKIRSTKLEDSAMYFCASSVDRGSNSPLHFGNGTRLTVT.

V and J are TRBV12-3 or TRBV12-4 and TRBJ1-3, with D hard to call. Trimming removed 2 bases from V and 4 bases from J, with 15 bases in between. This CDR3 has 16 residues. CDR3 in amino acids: CASSLILGLSGNTIYF. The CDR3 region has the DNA TGTGCCAGCAGTTTAATCCTAGGGCTCTCCGGAAACACCATATATTTT.

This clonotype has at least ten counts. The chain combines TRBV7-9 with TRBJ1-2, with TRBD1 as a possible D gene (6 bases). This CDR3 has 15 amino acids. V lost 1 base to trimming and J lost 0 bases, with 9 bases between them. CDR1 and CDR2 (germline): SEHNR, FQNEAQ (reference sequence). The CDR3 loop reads CASSLGTAANYGYTF. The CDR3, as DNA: TGTGCCAGCAGCTTAGGGACAGCAGCTAACTATGGCTACACCTTC.

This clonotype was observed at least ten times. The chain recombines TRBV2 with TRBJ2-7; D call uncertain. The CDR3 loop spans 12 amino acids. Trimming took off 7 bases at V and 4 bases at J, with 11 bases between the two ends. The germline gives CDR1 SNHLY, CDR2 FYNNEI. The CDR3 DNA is TGTGCCAGCAAGGGCTCGGGTTACGAGCAGTACTTC. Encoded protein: CASKGSGYEQYF. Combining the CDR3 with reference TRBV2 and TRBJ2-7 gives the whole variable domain EPEVTQTPSHQVTQMGQEVILRCVPISNHLYFYWYRQILGQKVEFLVSFYNNEISEKSEIFDDQFSVERPDGSNFTLKIRSTKLEDSAMYFCASKGSGYEQYFGPGTRLTVT.

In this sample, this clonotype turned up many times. DNA for the CDR3: TGCAGCGTTGTAGGTCGAGACAAAACTCATTACGAGCAGTACTTC. Residues: CSVVGRDKTHYEQYF. The chain carries TRBV29-1 and TRBJ2-7; D unresolved. CDR1 and CDR2 (germline): SQVTM, ANQGSEA. CDR3 length equals 15 residues. V was cut by 4 bases and J by 4 bases, with 20 bases left in between.

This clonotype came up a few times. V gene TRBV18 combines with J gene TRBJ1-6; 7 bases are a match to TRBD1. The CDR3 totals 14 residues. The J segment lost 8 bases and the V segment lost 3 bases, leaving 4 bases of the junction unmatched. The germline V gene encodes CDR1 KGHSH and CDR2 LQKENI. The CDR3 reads CASSPTGRHSPLHF. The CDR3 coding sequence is TGTGCCAGCTCACCGACAGGGCGGCATTCACCCCTCCACTTT. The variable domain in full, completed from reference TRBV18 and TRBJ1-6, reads NAGVMQNPRHLVRRRGQEARLRCSPMKGHSHVYWYRQLPEEGLKFMVYLQKENIIDESGMPKERFSAEFPKEGPSILRIQQVVRGDSAAYFCASSPTGRHSPLHFGNGTRLTVT.

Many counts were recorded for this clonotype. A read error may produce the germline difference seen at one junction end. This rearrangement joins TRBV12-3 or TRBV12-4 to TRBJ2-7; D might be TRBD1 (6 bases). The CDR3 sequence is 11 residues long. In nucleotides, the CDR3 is TGTGCCAGCAGTTTTAGGGACACAGTAAGCTTC. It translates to CASSFRDTVSF.

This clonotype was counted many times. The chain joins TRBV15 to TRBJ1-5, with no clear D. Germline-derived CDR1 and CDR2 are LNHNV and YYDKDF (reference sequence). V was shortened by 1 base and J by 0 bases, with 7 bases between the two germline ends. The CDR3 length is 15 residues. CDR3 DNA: TGTGCCACCAGCAGAGTACGGGATAGCAATCAGCCCCAGCATTTT. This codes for CATSRVRDSNQPQHF.

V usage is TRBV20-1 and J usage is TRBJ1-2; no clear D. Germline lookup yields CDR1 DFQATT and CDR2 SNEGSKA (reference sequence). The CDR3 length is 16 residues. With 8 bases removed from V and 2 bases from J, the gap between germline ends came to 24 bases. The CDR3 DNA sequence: TGCAGTCTCAGTGCTAGTCAGTTTCTCGGGAACTATGGCTACACCTTC. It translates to CSLSASQFLGNYGYTF.